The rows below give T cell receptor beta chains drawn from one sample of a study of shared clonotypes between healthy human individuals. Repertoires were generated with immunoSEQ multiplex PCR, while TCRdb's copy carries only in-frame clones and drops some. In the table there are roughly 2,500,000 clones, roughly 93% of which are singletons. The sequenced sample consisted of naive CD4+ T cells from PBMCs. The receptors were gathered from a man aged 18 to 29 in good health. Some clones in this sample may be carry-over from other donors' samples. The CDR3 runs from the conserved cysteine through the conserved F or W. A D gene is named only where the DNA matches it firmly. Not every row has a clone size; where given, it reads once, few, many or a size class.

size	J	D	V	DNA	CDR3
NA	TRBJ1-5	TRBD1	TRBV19	TGTGCCAGTAGTCCGGACAGGGTCACAAGGGGCAATCAGCCCCAGCATTTT	CASSPDRVTRGNQPQHF
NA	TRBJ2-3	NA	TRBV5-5	TGTGCCAGCAGCCCATGGACTGGAGTTGGGACAGATACGCAGTATTTT	CASSPWTGVGTDTQYF
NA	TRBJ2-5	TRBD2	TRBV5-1	TGCGCCAGCAGCTCCGGGACTAGCGGGATAGAGACCCAGTACTTC	CASSSGTSGIETQYF
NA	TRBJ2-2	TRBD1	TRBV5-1	TGCGCCAGCAGGGGTGGGACAGCTAACACCGGGGAGCTGTTTTTT	CASRGGTANTGELFF
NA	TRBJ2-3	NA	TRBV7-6	TGTGCCAGCAGCCAAGCCCTCCTCGAAACAGATACGCAGTATTTT	CASSQALLETDTQYF
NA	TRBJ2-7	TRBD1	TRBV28	TGTGCCAGCGGTGAAGGGGGCTGGACCTACGAGCAGTACTTC	CASGEGGWTYEQYF
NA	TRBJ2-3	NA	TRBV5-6	TGTGCCAGCAGCCCATTGGGTGTAGATACGCAGTATTTT	CASSPLGVDTQYF
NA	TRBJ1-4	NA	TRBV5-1	TGCGCCAGCAGCAATCAGGGCGAAAAACTGTTTTTT	CASSNQGEKLFF
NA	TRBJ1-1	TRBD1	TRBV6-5	TGTGCCAGCAGTTACTCTGGGACAGGGAACACTGAAGCTTTCTTT	CASSYSGTGNTEAFF
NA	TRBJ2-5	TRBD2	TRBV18	TGTGCCAGTAGAGCGGGATTGGAGGAGACCCAGTACTTC	CASRAGLEETQYF
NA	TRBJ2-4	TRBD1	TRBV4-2	TGTGCCAGCAGCCAATGGACAGGGCCCGCCAAAAACATTCAGTACTTC	CASSQWTGPAKNIQYF
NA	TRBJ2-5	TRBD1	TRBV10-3	TGTGCCATCAGCTGGACAGGGGAAGAGACCCAGTACTTC	CAISWTGEETQYF
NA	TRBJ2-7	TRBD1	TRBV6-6	TGTACTACCGGACAGGGGGGGACCTACGAGCAGTACTTC	CTTGQGGTYEQYF
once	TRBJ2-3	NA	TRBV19	TGTGCCAGTAGTGTCGACAGAATTACAGATACGCAGTATTTT	CASSVDRITDTQYF
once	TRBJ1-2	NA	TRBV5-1	TGCGCCAGCAGCTTGGCCCCGGAAAACTATGGCTACACCTTC	CASSLAPENYGYTF
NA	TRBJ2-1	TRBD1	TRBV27	TGTGCCAGCAGCCTCACCCTCGGGACAGGGGGTAAGCAGTTCTTC	CASSLTLGTGGKQFF
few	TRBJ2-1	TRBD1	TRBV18	TGTGCCAGCTCCCCGATGCGGGACAGGGTCTTCGATGAGCAGTTCTTC	CASSPMRDRVFDEQFF
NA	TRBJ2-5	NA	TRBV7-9	TGTGCCAGCAGCCCCCCGGGAAAAGAGACCCAGTACTTC	CASSPPGKETQYF